This is a list of T cell receptor beta chains from one sample in a study of cytomegalovirus exposure and HLA in healthy donors. Sequencing used immunoSEQ multiplex PCR; TCRdb keeps in-frame clones, though not all of them. This sample has 150,000 to 200,000 clones, with around 80% found just once. The sample consisted of PBMCs. All receptors derive from a male donor in good health and CMV-seronegative. Both conserved end residues are part of each CDR3. The order of the fields is D gene, J gene, V gene, clone size, CDR3 protein, CDR3 DNA. A D gene is named only where the DNA matches it firmly. Clone sizes are given selectively: once, few, many, or a class where the clone is expanded.

d_gene: TRBD1
j_gene: TRBJ1-2
v_gene: TRBV7-2
abundance: .
CDR3aa: CASSLQGTRGYTF
CDR3nt: TGTGCCAGCAGCCTACAGGGGACAAGGGGCTACACCTTC

d_gene: .
j_gene: TRBJ1-1
v_gene: TRBV2
abundance: .
CDR3aa: CASSRARGGGMNTEAFF
CDR3nt: TGTGCCAGCAGTCGCGCGAGGGGCGGGGGGATGAACACTGAAGCTTTCTTT

d_gene: TRBD1
j_gene: TRBJ1-1
v_gene: TRBV14
abundance: .
CDR3aa: CASSQVTGGTEAFF
CDR3nt: TGTGCCAGCAGCCAAGTGACAGGGGGCACTGAAGCTTTCTTT

d_gene: .
j_gene: TRBJ1-2
v_gene: TRBV19
abundance: .
CDR3aa: CASSIGGSYGYTF
CDR3nt: TGTGCCAGTAGTATTGGGGGGAGCTATGGCTACACCTTC

d_gene: .
j_gene: TRBJ1-5
v_gene: TRBV9
abundance: .
CDR3aa: CASSPGALNQPQHF
CDR3nt: TGTGCCAGCAGCCCAGGGGCCCTCAATCAGCCCCAGCATTTT

d_gene: .
j_gene: TRBJ2-3
v_gene: TRBV29-1
abundance: .
CDR3aa: CSVEGFDSRTDTQYF
CDR3nt: TGCAGCGTTGAAGGCTTTGACAGTCGTACAGATACGCAGTATTTT

d_gene: TRBD2
j_gene: TRBJ2-7
v_gene: TRBV6-1
abundance: .
CDR3aa: CASSEMGGGSYEQYF
CDR3nt: TGTGCCAGCAGTGAAATGGGGGGGGGTAGTTACGAGCAGTACTTC

d_gene: .
j_gene: TRBJ2-7
v_gene: TRBV7-6
abundance: .
CDR3aa: CASSLAAGSPYEQYF
CDR3nt: TGTGCCAGCAGCTTAGCTGCCGGGTCCCCCTACGAGCAGTACTTC

d_gene: TRBD2
j_gene: TRBJ2-1
v_gene: TRBV28
abundance: .
CDR3aa: CASSSPSGGYNEQFF
CDR3nt: TGTGCCAGCAGTTCCCCTAGCGGGGGTTACAATGAGCAGTTCTTC

d_gene: TRBD1
j_gene: TRBJ2-7
v_gene: TRBV15
abundance: .
CDR3aa: CATSKTGGYEQYF
CDR3nt: TGTGCCACCAGCAAGACAGGGGGTTACGAGCAGTACTTC

d_gene: TRBD1
j_gene: TRBJ1-5
v_gene: TRBV7-8
abundance: .
CDR3aa: CASSAGQGHGQPQHF
CDR3nt: TGTGCCAGCAGCGCAGGACAGGGTCACGGTCAGCCCCAGCATTTT

d_gene: TRBD1
j_gene: TRBJ1-1
v_gene: TRBV5-1
abundance: .
CDR3aa: CASSRTGEATEAFF
CDR3nt: TGCGCCAGCAGCCGGACAGGGGAGGCCACTGAAGCTTTCTTT

d_gene: .
j_gene: TRBJ2-1
v_gene: TRBV29-1
abundance: .
CDR3aa: CSARELAGNEQFF
CDR3nt: TGCAGCGCCAGAGAACTAGCAGGCAATGAGCAGTTCTTC

d_gene: .
j_gene: TRBJ2-7
v_gene: TRBV7-9
abundance: .
CDR3aa: CASSRETGTEQYF
CDR3nt: TGTGCCAGCAGCCGGGAGACAGGGACCGAGCAGTACTTC

d_gene: .
j_gene: TRBJ1-1
v_gene: TRBV28
abundance: .
CDR3aa: CASSSPGHHTNTEAFF
CDR3nt: TGTGCCAGCAGTTCCCCGGGACATCATACGAACACTGAAGCTTTCTTT

d_gene: .
j_gene: TRBJ1-2
v_gene: TRBV6-6
abundance: .
CDR3aa: CASSPTGPYGYTF
CDR3nt: TGTGCCAGCAGCCCCACAGGGCCCTATGGCTACACCTTC

d_gene: .
j_gene: TRBJ1-2
v_gene: TRBV5-6
abundance: once
CDR3aa: CASSRTELYGYTF
CDR3nt: TGTGCCAGCAGCCGGACAGAGCTCTATGGCTACACCTTC